A single sample is the source of the 14 T cell receptor beta chains below, sequenced in a study of T cell changes during pregnancy in multiple sclerosis (dated by TCRdb to about 2019). Library preparation employed the immunoSEQ multiplex PCR assay. TCRdb holds this immuneACCESS table with in-frame rearrangements only. Some clones are missing; in checked studies, unresolved V genes explain under half, and the rest has no known cause. The sample table shows 100,000 or so clones, and more than 90% are seen once. The ten biggest clones cover roughly 3% of the sample. The sample here was peripheral blood, taken in the second trimester of pregnancy. Every receptor here comes from a female donor with multiple sclerosis, enrolled in a pregnancy study.

V and J are TRBV14 and TRBJ2-3; the D gene is possibly TRBD2 (6 bases). The CDR3 sequence is 16 residues long. V gave up 4 bases and J gave up 2 bases, with 16 bases separating them. In germline, CDR1 is SGHDN, CDR2 FVKESK. The CDR3 DNA follows: TGTGCCAGCAGCCTACGGGGACTCCTAGACACAGATACGCAGTATTTT. Protein sequence: CASSLRGLLDTDTQYF.

This chain links TRBV10-3 with TRBJ1-2; perhaps TRBD1 as D (6 bases). With 10 bases removed from V and 4 bases from J, the gap between germline ends came to 10 bases. CDR3 length: 11 residues. CDR1 is ENHRY and CDR2 is SYGVKD in the germline V gene. CDR3 region: CATSDSYGYTF. The DNA for the CDR3 is TGTGCCACCTCGGACAGCTATGGCTACACCTTC.

This chain joins TRBV28 and TRBJ2-7; D is undetermined. CDR3 length: 15 amino acids. The V gene lost 2 bases and the J gene lost 3 bases, with 14 bases spanning the gap. CDR1 and CDR2 (germline): MDHEN, SYDVKM. The CDR3 spells CASSLETTALYEQYF. For the CDR3, the DNA is TGTGCCAGCAGTTTAGAGACAACCGCGCTCTACGAGCAGTACTTC.

The chain employs TRBV4-3 and TRBJ2-3; TRBD2 matches at 12 bases. Germline CDR1 and CDR2: LGHNA and YSLEER. CDR3 length equals 19 residues. Trimming at V came to 3 bases and at J to 2 bases, leaving 12 bases not matched to a gene. The CDR3 is CASSQAGLAGGSYTDTQYF. The DNA for the CDR3 is TGCGCCAGCAGCCAGGCGGGGCTAGCGGGAGGGTCGTACACAGATACGCAGTATTTT.

The CDR3 spells CASSLVGLAAYEQYF. The CDR3 DNA reads TGTGCCAGCAGCTTAGTCGGACTAGCGGCCTACGAGCAGTACTTC. This chain uses TRBV7-2 with TRBJ2-7; 10 bases match TRBD2. CDR3 length equals 15 residues. Unmatched junction bases numbered 2, after V lost 1 base and J lost 2 bases. CDR1 and CDR2 (germline): SGHTA, FQGNSA.

This rearrangement joins TRBV29-1 to TRBJ2-5; perhaps TRBD2 as D (6 bases). There are 13 residues in the CDR3. The V end was cut by 8 bases, the J end by 1 base, with 14 bases between. Germline V gene sequence: CDR1 SQVTM, CDR2 ANQGSEA. The CDR3 is CSTRGLLQETQYF. In DNA, the CDR3 is TGCAGCACCCGAGGACTACTCCAAGAGACCCAGTACTTC.

The V and J genes are TRBV28 and TRBJ2-3; the match to TRBD2 covers 7 bases. The J segment lost 3 bases and the V segment lost 8 bases, leaving 8 bases of the junction unmatched. There are 14 residues in the CDR3. CDR1 MDHEN and CDR2 SYDVKM come from the germline V gene. The DNA for the CDR3 is TGTGCCAGCGCAAGCGGGATACGGACAGATACGCAGTATTTT. As protein: CASASGIRTDTQYF. Using reference TRBV28 and TRBJ2-3 for the parts outside the CDR3, the full variable domain is DVKVTQSSRYLVKRTGEKVFLECVQDMDHENMFWYRQDPGLGLRLIYFSYDVKMKEKGDIPEGYSVSREKKERFSLILESASTNQTSMYLCASASGIRTDTQYFGPGTRLTVL.

The chain is built from TRBV28 and TRBJ2-7; 8 bases agree with TRBD2. After removal of 6 bases from V and 3 bases from J, the junction contained 4 bases not matched to a gene. This CDR3 spans 13 amino acids. Germline V lookup: CDR1 MDHEN, CDR2 SYDVKM. The CDR3 DNA sequence: TGTGCCAGCAGCTCCGGGACTAGCTACGAGCAGTACTTC. Protein product: CASSSGTSYEQYF.

The chain joins TRBV30 to TRBJ1-1; the D gene is possibly TRBD1 (5 bases). The CDR3 spans 16 residues. V was shortened by 4 bases and J by 3 bases, with 21 bases between the two germline ends. CDR1 GTSNPN and CDR2 SVGIG come from the germline V gene (reference sequence). This CDR3 is CAWTQDGFWGDTEAFF. The CDR3 DNA follows: TGTGCCTGGACTCAGGACGGTTTTTGGGGCGACACTGAAGCTTTCTTT.

The V call is TRBV19, the J call TRBJ2-2; maybe TRBD2 (6 bases). Germline V gene data show CDR1 as LNHDA and CDR2 as SQIVND (reference sequence). V was cut by 3 bases and J by 7 bases, with 9 bases left in between. The CDR3 is 13 residues long. CDR3: CASSILRGGELFF. As DNA, the CDR3 is TGTGCCAGTAGTATCCTGCGGGGCGGGGAGCTGTTTTTT.

This sequence joins TRBV5-6 and TRBJ2-5, with D possibly being TRBD1 (5 bases). The ends were cut back, 4 bases at V and 7 bases at J, with 14 bases in the middle. The CDR3 consists of 13 residues. The germline V gene has CDR1 SGHDT and CDR2 YYEEEE. CDR3 in DNA: TGTGCCAGCAGCACGGACACCGGATGGACCCAGTACTTC. Translation gives CASSTDTGWTQYF.

This clone has a single count. This chain uses TRBV30 with TRBJ1-4; D possibly corresponds to TRBD1 (6 bases). V lost 0 bases and J lost 5, with 10 bases in between. Germline assignment: CDR1 GTSNPN and CDR2 SVGIG (reference sequence). The CDR3 is 14 amino acids. CDR3 nucleotides: TGTGCCTGGAGTGTGGGGGCCTTCAATGAAAAACTGTTTTTT. It specifies CAWSVGAFNEKLFF. Full variable domain (missing parts from reference TRBV30 and TRBJ1-4): SQTIHQWPATLVQPVGSPLSLECTVEGTSNPNLYWYRQAAGRGLQLLFYSVGIGQISSEVPQNLSASRPQDRQFILSSKKLLLSDSGFYLCAWSVGAFNEKLFFGSGTQLSVL.

V and J are TRBV5-6 and TRBJ2-7; 11 bases map to TRBD2. CDR1 and CDR2 (germline): SGHDT, YYEEEE. This CDR3 comprises 15 residues. V gave up 4 bases and J gave up 4 bases; unmatched junction bases: 7. CDR3 sequence: CASSQISGRAYEQYF. CDR3 sequence (DNA): TGTGCCAGCAGCCAGATTAGCGGGAGGGCTTACGAGCAGTACTTC.

The rearrangement uses TRBV9 and TRBJ2-5; TRBD2 matches 7 bases. CDR1 is SGDLS, CDR2 YYNGEE, per germline. The CDR3 has 15 residues. J was trimmed by 2 bases and V by 4 bases; bases with no gene match: 8. CDR3 DNA: TGTGCCAGCAGCTTCAGCGGGACGGCACAAGAGACCCAGTACTTC. As protein: CASSFSGTAQETQYF.